A single sample gave rise to the 21 T cell receptor beta chains below, sequenced in a study of blood T cell repertoires in COVID-19 (TCRdb year 2020). Receptor libraries were prepared by the immunoSEQ multiplex PCR assay. TCRdb provides this immuneACCESS table in a form limited to in-frame rearrangements. Some clones are lacking; in checked studies, under half of them reflect an unresolved V gene, and why the rest are absent is not known. Within this sample are 200,000 to 250,000 clones, with over 80% of them counted one time only. Roughly 0.95% of the sample is held by the ten biggest clonotypes. Input material: PBMCs or T cells enriched from blood (not recorded which). The receptors come from a man aged 45-65 years who had been exposed to COVID-19.

The genes are TRBV5-1 and TRBJ1-4; 9 bases align to TRBD1. CDR1 and CDR2 (germline): SGHRS, YFSETQ. Trimming took 4 bases from V and 8 from J; bases not matched to a gene: 6. The CDR3 sequence is 14 residues long. In DNA, the CDR3 is TGCGCCAGCAGCCAACAGGGGGCGCTGGAAAAACTGTTTTTT. The encoded protein is CASSQQGALEKLFF.

This chain joins TRBV5-8 and TRBJ1-4; weak D call: TRBD1 (6 bases). The CDR3 covers 14 residues. Germline assignment: CDR1 SGHTS and CDR2 YDEGEE. With 4 bases removed from V and 8 bases from J, the gap between germline ends came to 15 bases. The CDR3 DNA reads TGTGCCAGCAGCCCCGGGGGGGCTTGGGAAAAACTGTTTTTT. Translating it yields CASSPGGAWEKLFF.

The chain carries TRBV5-4 and TRBJ1-2, with TRBD1 matching 8 bases. Germline CDR1 and CDR2: SGHNT and YYREEE (reference sequence). V was clipped by 4 bases and J by 4 bases; unmatched bases: 3. The CDR3 is 13 amino acids. The CDR3 bases are TGTGCCAGCAGCATGACAGGGGCCTATGGCTACACCTTC. Translating gives CASSMTGAYGYTF.

The genes are TRBV5-1 and TRBJ2-1; 11 bases line up with TRBD2. Germline V gives CDR1 SGHRS, CDR2 YFSETQ. Trimming removed 1 base from V and 1 base from J; junction bases left unmatched: 4. The CDR3 has 17 amino acids. The chain's CDR3 is CASSLMPSGRSYNEQFF. CDR3 in DNA: TGCGCCAGCAGCTTGATGCCTAGCGGGAGGTCCTACAATGAGCAGTTCTTC.

V is TRBV4-1 and J is TRBJ2-3, with 8 bases that match TRBD2. The CDR3 length is 15 residues. The V segment lost 3 bases and the J segment 4 bases; nucleotides outside the gene matches: 6. Germline loops: CDR1 MGHRA, CDR2 YSYEKL. Written as DNA, the CDR3 is TGCGCCAGCAGCCATGCCGGGACTAGGTCAGATACGCAGTATTTT. Its protein is CASSHAGTRSDTQYF.

The genes are TRBV4-2 and TRBJ1-4, with 9 bases matching TRBD1. This CDR3 comprises 15 residues. Germline CDR1 is LGHNA and CDR2 is YNFKEQ. V lost 4 bases to trimming and J lost 7 bases; unmatched junction nucleotides: 7. The CDR3 sequence: CASSRPQGAREKLFF. The CDR3 DNA follows: TGTGCCAGCAGCCGGCCACAGGGGGCGCGTGAAAAACTGTTTTTT.

The chain uses TRBV28 and TRBJ1-5, with D unclear. Trimming took 3 bases from V and 2 from J, leaving 11 bases between them. The V gene's germline CDR1 is MDHEN and CDR2 SYDVKM. The CDR3 extends over 15 amino acids. The CDR3 region has the DNA TGTGCCAGCAGTTTTGTTGGGCTTGGCAATCAGCCCCAGCATTTT. This codes for CASSFVGLGNQPQHF.

This chain joins TRBV18 and TRBJ1-1; no clear D gene. This CDR3 contains 18 residues. V was shortened by 6 bases and J by 0 bases, with 23 bases between the two germline ends. Germline assignment: CDR1 KGHSH and CDR2 LQKENI. The CDR3 DNA sequence: TGTGCCAGCTCCCTCAAGTTCGAGGGAGGTAGTATGAACACTGAAGCTTTCTTT. Its protein product is CASSLKFEGGSMNTEAFF.

This clone is a singleton in its sample. The chain uses TRBV6-5 and TRBJ1-1; a possible D gene is TRBD1 (6 bases). From germline, CDR1 is MNHEY and CDR2 SVGAGI. This CDR3 contains 15 residues. Trimming cost V 2 bases and J 4 bases, with 14 bases left between them. The CDR3 here is CASSYGGGQVTEAFF. The CDR3 coding sequence is TGTGCCAGCAGTTACGGGGGGGGCCAGGTCACTGAAGCTTTCTTT.

This clone was detected once. The CDR3 here is CAWSFRQGAKGGSPLHF. CDR3 sequence (DNA): TGTGCCTGGAGTTTCCGACAGGGGGCTAAGGGAGGCTCACCCCTCCACTTT. The chain joins TRBV30 to TRBJ1-6; 10 bases line up with TRBD1. Germline loops: CDR1 GTSNPN, CDR2 SVGIG (reference sequence). This CDR3 has 17 amino acids. The J segment lost 10 bases and the V segment lost 2 bases, leaving 14 bases of the junction unmatched.

Here the CDR3 reads CASSFGTGENTEAFF. The CDR3 bases are TGTGCCAGCAGCTTCGGGACAGGGGAGAACACTGAAGCTTTCTTT. V gene TRBV7-3 combines with J gene TRBJ1-1; 10 bases line up with TRBD1. Germline CDR1 is SGHTA and CDR2 is FQGTGA. J gave up 1 base and V 3 bases, and 2 bases lay outside the gene matches. The length of the CDR3 is 15 residues.

V is TRBV28 and J is TRBJ2-1; TRBD1 agrees at 8 bases. V was clipped by 3 bases and J by 13 bases; unmatched bases: 8. CDR1 MDHEN and CDR2 SYDVKM come from the germline V gene. The CDR3 has 13 residues. The CDR3 sequence is CASSFPGQGLQFF. CDR3 bases: TGTGCCAGCAGTTTCCCTGGACAGGGCCTACAGTTCTTC.

This sequence joins TRBV7-9 and TRBJ1-2; D is unclear. This CDR3 region has 13 residues. The germline V gene encodes CDR1 SEHNR and CDR2 FQNEAQ (reference sequence). Trimming pared 5 bases from V and 5 bases from J, leaving 12 bases between. CDR3 loop: CASSVMLSYGYTF. The CDR3 DNA sequence: TGTGCCAGCAGCGTGATGCTATCATATGGCTACACCTTC.

The DNA for the CDR3 is TGTGCCAGCAGTACCTTATACCCCAGGGCAGGGGGGACGGCGGTTGGATACGAGCAGTACTTC. It yields the protein CASSTLYPRAGGTAVGYEQYF. This sequence joins TRBV28 and TRBJ2-7, with D perhaps matching TRBD1 (7 bases). CDR1 is MDHEN, CDR2 SYDVKM, per germline. CDR3 length: 21 amino acids. V lost 5 bases and J 4 bases, leaving 36 bases between the germline ends. The full variable domain, its missing parts supplied by reference TRBV28 and TRBJ2-7, is DVKVTQSSRYLVKRTGEKVFLECVQDMDHENMFWYRQDPGLGLRLIYFSYDVKMKEKGDIPEGYSVSREKKERFSLILESASTNQTSMYLCASSTLYPRAGGTAVGYEQYFGPGTRLTVT.

The V call is TRBV11-2, the J call TRBJ1-4; D is unresolved. The V and J ends lost 1 base and 4 bases respectively, with 19 bases between them. Germline CDR1 and CDR2: SGHAT and FQNNGV. CDR3 size: 18 residues. The CDR3 is CASSLVGPLQNYNEKLFF. The CDR3 coding sequence is TGTGCCAGCAGCTTAGTCGGTCCCCTACAGAATTATAATGAAAAACTGTTTTTT.

V is TRBV5-1 and J is TRBJ2-7; 8 positions match TRBD2. J was trimmed by 2 bases and V by 0 bases; bases with no gene match: 7. The CDR3 contains 16 residues. Germline V gene sequence: CDR1 SGHRS, CDR2 YFSETQ. The CDR3 reads CASSLAAGGDPYEQYF. The CDR3 nucleotides read TGCGCCAGCAGCTTGGCCGCCGGGGGGGATCCCTACGAGCAGTACTTC.

This clone was recorded only once. The chain combines TRBV18 with TRBJ2-7, with no clear D. V was trimmed by 4 bases and J by 6 bases, leaving 16 bases between them. The CDR3 contains 14 residues. Germline V CDR1 and CDR2: KGHSH, LQKENI. The CDR3 DNA reads TGTGCCAGCTCACAACGTACTCCACCGGGCGAGCAGTACGTC. The encoded protein is CASSQRTPPGEQYV.

The chain is built from TRBV9 and TRBJ1-2; D call uncertain. Germline CDR1 reads SGDLS; CDR2 reads YYNGEE. Trimming stripped 4 bases from V and 8 bases from J, with 21 bases between. The CDR3 loop spans 15 amino acids. The CDR3 is CASSPDQIYLEGYTF. CDR3 nucleotides: TGTGCCAGCAGCCCCGATCAGATATACTTGGAGGGCTACACCTTC.

J is TRBJ1-6 and V is TRBV5-1; D gene unclear. The CDR3 runs to 14 residues. V was pared by 7 bases and J by 5 bases, with 13 bases between. Germline CDR1 is SGHRS and CDR2 is YFSETQ. The CDR3 DNA sequence: TGCGCCAGCGCGAGCGTAACCAATAATTCACCCCTCCACTTT. Translated, it gives CASASVTNNSPLHF.

The V and J genes are TRBV28 and TRBJ1-5; 8 bases align to TRBD1. Germline loops: CDR1 MDHEN, CDR2 SYDVKM. Germline trimming cut 8 bases from V and 2 bases from J; bases unmatched to any gene: 5. This CDR3 is built from 14 residues. The CDR3 DNA follows: TGTGCCAGCTGGACAGGGCCCCGCAATCAGCCCCAGCATTTT. It translates to CASWTGPRNQPQHF.

The chain combines TRBV6-5 with TRBJ2-1; D gene uncertain. Germline CDR1 reads MNHEY; CDR2 reads SVGAGI. Trimming took 6 bases from V and 7 from J, leaving 7 bases between them. The CDR3 has 11 residues. The CDR3 coding sequence is TGTGCCAGCAGGAGGTGGAATGAGCAGTTCTTC. As protein: CASRRWNEQFF.